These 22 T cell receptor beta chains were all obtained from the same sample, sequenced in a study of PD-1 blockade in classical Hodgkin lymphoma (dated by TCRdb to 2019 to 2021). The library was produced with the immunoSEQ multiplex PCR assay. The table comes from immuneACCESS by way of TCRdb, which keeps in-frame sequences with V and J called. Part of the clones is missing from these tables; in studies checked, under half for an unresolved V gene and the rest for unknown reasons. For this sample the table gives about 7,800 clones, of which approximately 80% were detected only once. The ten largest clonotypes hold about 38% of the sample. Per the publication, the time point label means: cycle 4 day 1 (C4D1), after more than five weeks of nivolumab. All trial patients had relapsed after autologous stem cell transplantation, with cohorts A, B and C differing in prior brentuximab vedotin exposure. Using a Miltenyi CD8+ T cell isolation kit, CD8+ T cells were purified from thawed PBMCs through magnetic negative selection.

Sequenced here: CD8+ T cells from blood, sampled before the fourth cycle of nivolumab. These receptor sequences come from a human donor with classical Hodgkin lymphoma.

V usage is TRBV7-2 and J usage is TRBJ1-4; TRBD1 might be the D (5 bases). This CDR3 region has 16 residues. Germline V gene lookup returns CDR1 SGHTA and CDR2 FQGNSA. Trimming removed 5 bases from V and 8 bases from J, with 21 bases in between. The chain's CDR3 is CASSPLGAGVGEKLFF. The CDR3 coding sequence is TGTGCCAGCAGCCCCCTAGGGGCCGGGGTTGGAGAAAAACTGTTTTTT.

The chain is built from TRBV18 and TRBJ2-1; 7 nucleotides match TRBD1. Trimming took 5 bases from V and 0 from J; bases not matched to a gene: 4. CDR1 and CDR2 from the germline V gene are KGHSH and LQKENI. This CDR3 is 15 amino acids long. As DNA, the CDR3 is TGTGCCAGCTCAGCACAGGGGAGCTCCTACAATGAGCAGTTCTTC. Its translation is CASSAQGSSYNEQFF. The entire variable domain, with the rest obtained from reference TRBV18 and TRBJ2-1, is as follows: NAGVMQNPRHLVRRRGQEARLRCSPMKGHSHVYWYRQLPEEGLKFMVYLQKENIIDESGMPKERFSAEFPKEGPSILRIQQVVRGDSAAYFCASSAQGSSYNEQFFGPGTRLTVL.

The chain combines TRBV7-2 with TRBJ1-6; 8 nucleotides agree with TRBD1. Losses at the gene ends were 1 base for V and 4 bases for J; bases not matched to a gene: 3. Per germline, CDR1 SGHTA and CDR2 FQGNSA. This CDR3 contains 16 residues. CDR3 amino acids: CASSLGGQAYNSPLHF. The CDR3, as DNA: TGTGCCAGCAGCTTAGGGGGACAGGCTTATAATTCACCCCTCCACTTT.

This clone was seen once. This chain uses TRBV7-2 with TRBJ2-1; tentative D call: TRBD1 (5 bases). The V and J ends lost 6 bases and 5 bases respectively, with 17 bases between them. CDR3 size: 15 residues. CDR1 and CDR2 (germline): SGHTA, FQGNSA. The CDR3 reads CASSHWGLPDNEQFF. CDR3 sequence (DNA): TGTGCCAGCAGTCACTGGGGCCTACCCGACAATGAGCAGTTCTTC.

The CDR3 loop reads CASSFSLLGDGYTF. The DNA for the CDR3 is TGTGCCAGCAGCTTCTCTTTATTGGGTGATGGCTACACCTTC. This chain joins TRBV7-8 and TRBJ1-2; D unclear. This CDR3 comprises 14 residues. V shed 3 bases and J shed 6 bases, with 14 bases lying between them. Germline CDR1 reads SGHVS; CDR2 reads FQNEAQ.

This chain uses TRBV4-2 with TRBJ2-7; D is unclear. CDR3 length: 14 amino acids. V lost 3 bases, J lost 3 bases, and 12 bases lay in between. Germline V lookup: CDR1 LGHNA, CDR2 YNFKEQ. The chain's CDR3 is CASSQDRSFYEQYF. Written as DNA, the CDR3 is TGTGCCAGCAGCCAGGACCGCTCATTCTACGAGCAGTACTTC.

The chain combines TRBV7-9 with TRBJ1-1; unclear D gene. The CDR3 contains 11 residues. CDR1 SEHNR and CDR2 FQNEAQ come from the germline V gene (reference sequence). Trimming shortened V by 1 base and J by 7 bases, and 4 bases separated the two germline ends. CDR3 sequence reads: CASSLGSEAFF. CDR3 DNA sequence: TGTGCCAGCAGCTTAGGGAGTGAAGCTTTCTTT. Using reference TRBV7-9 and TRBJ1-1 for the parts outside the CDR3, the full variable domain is DTGVSQNPRHKITKRGQNVTFRCDPISEHNRLYWYRQTLGQGPEFLTYFQNEAQLEKSRLLSDRFSAERPKGSFSTLEIQRTEQGDSAMYLCASSLGSEAFFGQGTRLTVV.

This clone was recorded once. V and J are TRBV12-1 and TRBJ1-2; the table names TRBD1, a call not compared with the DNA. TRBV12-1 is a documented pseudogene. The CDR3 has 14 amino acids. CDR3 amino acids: CASSPEGDGLGYTF. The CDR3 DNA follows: TGTGCCAGCAGCCCAGAGGGGGACGGCTTAGGCTACACCTTC.

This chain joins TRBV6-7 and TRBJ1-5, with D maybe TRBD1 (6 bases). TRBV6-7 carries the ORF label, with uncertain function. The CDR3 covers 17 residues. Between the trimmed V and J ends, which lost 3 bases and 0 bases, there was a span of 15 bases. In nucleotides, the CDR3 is TGTGCCAGCAGTTATCCGGACAGAGCCCATAGCAATCAGCCCCAGCATTTT. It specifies CASSYPDRAHSNQPQHF.

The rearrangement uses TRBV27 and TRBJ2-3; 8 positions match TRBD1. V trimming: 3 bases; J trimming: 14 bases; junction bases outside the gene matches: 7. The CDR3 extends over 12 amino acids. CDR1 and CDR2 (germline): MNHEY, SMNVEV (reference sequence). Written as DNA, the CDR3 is TGTGCCAGCAGTTTCCCGGGACAGGAAGTGTATTTT. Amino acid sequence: CASSFPGQEVYF.

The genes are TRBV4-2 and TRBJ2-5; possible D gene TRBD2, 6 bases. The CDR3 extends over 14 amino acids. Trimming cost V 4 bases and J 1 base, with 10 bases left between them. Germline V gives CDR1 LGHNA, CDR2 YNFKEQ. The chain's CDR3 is CASSPTGVQETQYF. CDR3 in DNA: TGTGCCAGCAGCCCGACGGGGGTCCAAGAGACCCAGTACTTC.

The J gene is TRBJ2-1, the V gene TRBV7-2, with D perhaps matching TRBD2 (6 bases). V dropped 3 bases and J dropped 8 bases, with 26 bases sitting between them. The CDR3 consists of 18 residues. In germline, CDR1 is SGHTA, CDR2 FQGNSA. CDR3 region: CASSFPRDGDSRLDEQFF. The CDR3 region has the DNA TGTGCCAGCAGCTTCCCGAGAGACGGGGACTCCCGCCTAGATGAGCAGTTCTTC.

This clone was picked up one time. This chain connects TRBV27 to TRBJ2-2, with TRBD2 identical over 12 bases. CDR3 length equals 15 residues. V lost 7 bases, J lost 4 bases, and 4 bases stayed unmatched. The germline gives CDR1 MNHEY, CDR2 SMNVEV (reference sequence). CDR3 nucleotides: TGTGCCAGCAACCTACTAGCGGGAGGCACCGGGGAGCTGTTTTTT. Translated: CASNLLAGGTGELFF.

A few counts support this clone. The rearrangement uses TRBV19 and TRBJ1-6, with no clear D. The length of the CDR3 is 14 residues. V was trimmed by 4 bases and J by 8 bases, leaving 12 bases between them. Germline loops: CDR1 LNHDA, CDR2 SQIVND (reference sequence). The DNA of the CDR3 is TGTGCCAGTAGTACACTCAGGATTTATTCACCCCTCCACTTT. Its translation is CASSTLRIYSPLHF.

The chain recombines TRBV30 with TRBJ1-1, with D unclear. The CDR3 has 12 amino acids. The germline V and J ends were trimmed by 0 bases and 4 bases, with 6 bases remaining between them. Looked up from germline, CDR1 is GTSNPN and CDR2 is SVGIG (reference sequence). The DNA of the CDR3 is TGTGCCTGGAGTGTACGGGTCACTGAAGCTTTCTTT. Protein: CAWSVRVTEAFF.

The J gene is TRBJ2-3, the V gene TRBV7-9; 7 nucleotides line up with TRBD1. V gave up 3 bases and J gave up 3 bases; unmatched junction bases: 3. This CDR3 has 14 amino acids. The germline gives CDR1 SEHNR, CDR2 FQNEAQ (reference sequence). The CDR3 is CASSLAGGTDTQYF. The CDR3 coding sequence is TGTGCCAGCAGCTTGGCAGGGGGAACAGATACGCAGTATTTT.

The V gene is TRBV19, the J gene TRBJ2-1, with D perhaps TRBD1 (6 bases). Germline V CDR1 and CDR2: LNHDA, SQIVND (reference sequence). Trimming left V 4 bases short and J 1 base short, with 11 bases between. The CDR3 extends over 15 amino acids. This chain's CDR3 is CASSTTGLSYNEQFF. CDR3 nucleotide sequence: TGTGCCAGTAGTACAACAGGGTTGTCCTACAATGAGCAGTTCTTC.

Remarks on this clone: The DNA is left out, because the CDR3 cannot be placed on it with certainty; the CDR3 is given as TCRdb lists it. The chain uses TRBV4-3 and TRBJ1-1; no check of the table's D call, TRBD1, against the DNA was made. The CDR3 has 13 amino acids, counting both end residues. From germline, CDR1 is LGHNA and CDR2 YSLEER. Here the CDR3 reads CASSGSFGQGAFF.

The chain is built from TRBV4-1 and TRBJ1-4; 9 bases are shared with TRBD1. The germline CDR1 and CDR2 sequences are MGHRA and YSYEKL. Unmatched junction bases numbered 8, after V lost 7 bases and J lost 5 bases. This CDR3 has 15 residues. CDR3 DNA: TGCGCCAGCACCCCTATGGGACAGGGAAATGAAAAACTGTTTTTT. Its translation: CASTPMGQGNEKLFF.

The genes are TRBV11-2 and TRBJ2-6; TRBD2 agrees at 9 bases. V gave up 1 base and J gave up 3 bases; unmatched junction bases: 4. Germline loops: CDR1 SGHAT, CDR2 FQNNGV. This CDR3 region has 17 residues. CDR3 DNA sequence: TGTGCCAGCAGCTTAGCGTTAGCGGGGGTTGGGGCCAACGTCCTGACTTTC. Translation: CASSLALAGVGANVLTF.

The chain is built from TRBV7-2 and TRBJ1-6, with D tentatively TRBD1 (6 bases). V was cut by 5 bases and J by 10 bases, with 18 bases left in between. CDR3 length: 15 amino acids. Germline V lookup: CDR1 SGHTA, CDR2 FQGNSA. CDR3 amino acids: CASSLGQGYRSPLHF. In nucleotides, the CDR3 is TGTGCCAGCAGCCTGGGGCAGGGGTACCGATCACCCCTCCACTTT. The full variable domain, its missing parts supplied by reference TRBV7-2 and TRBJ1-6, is GAGVSQSPSNKVTEKGKDVELRCDPISGHTALYWYRQSLGQGLEFLIYFQGNSAPDKSGLPSDRFSAERTGGSVSTLTIQRTQQEDSAVYLCASSLGQGYRSPLHFGNGTRLTVT.

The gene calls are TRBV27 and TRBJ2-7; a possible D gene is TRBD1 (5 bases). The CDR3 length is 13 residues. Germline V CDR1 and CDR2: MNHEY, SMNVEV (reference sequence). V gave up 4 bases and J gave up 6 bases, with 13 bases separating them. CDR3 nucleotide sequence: TGTGCCAGCAGTTCAGGGCTGGTCGGCGAGCAGTACTTC. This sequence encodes CASSSGLVGEQYF.